Below are 27 T cell receptor beta chains sequenced from a single sample in a study of T cells in Graves' hyperthyroidism and ophthalmopathy. TCR beta CDR3 regions were amplified from RNA. With the HTBI primer set, the TCR CDR3 went through a first round of RT-PCR. Each CDR3 protein is one row after TCRdb ran MiXCR on the multiplex PCR reads. The table shows about 290,000 distinct CDR3 sequences, with over 15% occurring only once. The sample taken for sequencing was blood. These receptors were collected from a woman aged 55 to 70 with Graves' ophthalmopathy.

In this sample, this clonotype turned up a few times. The rearrangement links TRBV19 to TRBJ2-3; D is unclear. Germline lookup yields CDR1 LNHDA and CDR2 SQIVND (reference sequence). Trimming cost V 3 bases and J 4 bases, with 11 bases left between them. The CDR3 covers 14 residues. In DNA form, the CDR3 reads TGTGCCAGTAGTATTATTTCGGGCCCAGATACGCAGTATTTT. It codes for CASSIISGPDTQYF.

This chain links TRBV11-3 with TRBJ2-1; D is possibly TRBD2 (6 bases). This CDR3 has 14 amino acids. V shed 5 bases and J shed 4 bases, with 12 bases lying between them. Germline CDR1 SGHNT, CDR2 YENEEA. The CDR3 here is CASSPGGEYNEQFF. The CDR3 DNA reads TGTGCCAGCAGCCCCGGGGGAGAATACAATGAGCAGTTCTTC.

The rearrangement joins TRBV5-1 to TRBJ1-6; a possible D gene is TRBD1 (6 bases). Germline V gene data show CDR1 as SGHRS and CDR2 as YFSETQ. With 4 bases removed from V and 8 bases from J, the gap between germline ends came to 22 bases. This CDR3 has 17 amino acids. The CDR3 nucleotides are TGCGCCAGCAGCCGGAGTGGGGGCCTTGAATCGGATTCACCCCTCCACTTT. This gives the protein CASSRSGGLESDSPLHF.

In this sample, this clonotype turned up a few times. V usage is TRBV14 and J usage is TRBJ2-3; no clear D gene. Per germline, CDR1 SGHDN and CDR2 FVKESK. The V end was cut by 0 bases, the J end by 0 bases, with 13 bases between. The CDR3 has 17 amino acids. The CDR3 sequence is CASSQDQAAASTDTQYF. CDR3 bases: TGTGCCAGCAGCCAAGATCAGGCGGCCGCGAGCACAGATACGCAGTATTTT.

This clonotype was picked up many times. This chain connects TRBV30 to TRBJ2-2; 7 nucleotides align to TRBD1. Germline lookup yields CDR1 GTSNPN and CDR2 SVGIG (reference sequence). The CDR3 is made up of 14 amino acids. Trimming at V came to 1 base and at J to 7 bases, leaving 6 bases not matched to a gene. The CDR3 region has the DNA TGTGCCTGGAGTGGACAGGGACGTAGCGGGGAGCTGTTTTTT. Translation: CAWSGQGRSGELFF.

The CDR3 DNA reads TGTGCCTGGAGTATTCGAGACCCACCCCTCCACTTT. Translating it yields CAWSIRDPPLHF. V and J are TRBV30 and TRBJ1-6; unclear D gene. Germline V gene sequence: CDR1 GTSNPN, CDR2 SVGIG (reference sequence). V dropped 2 bases and J dropped 11 bases, with 10 bases sitting between them. The CDR3 totals 12 residues.

This clonotype has just a few counts. The chain couples TRBV20-1 to TRBJ2-1, with a tentative D call TRBD2 (7 bases). Trimming shortened V by 3 bases and J by 9 bases, and 15 bases separated the two germline ends. Germline lookup yields CDR1 DFQATT and CDR2 SNEGSKA (reference sequence). The CDR3 spans 13 residues. The CDR3 DNA follows: TGCAGTGCTAGTCAGCTGGGAGGGGGTGAGCAGTTCTTC. This translates into CSASQLGGGEQFF.

This clonotype turned up a few times. One end of the junction does not line up with germline, which may come from a read error. The genes are TRBV5-5 and TRBJ2-5; 9 bases match TRBD1. This CDR3 is built from 14 residues. From germline, CDR1 is SGHKS and CDR2 YYEKEE (reference sequence). Written as DNA, the CDR3 is TGTGCCAGCAGCTTGGATGGGACAGGGTACCGAGTGCACTTC. Its protein product is CASSLDGTGYRVHF.

This clonotype was counted a few times. The rearrangement joins TRBV6-2 or TRBV6-3 to TRBJ2-5, with no clear D. Per germline, CDR1 MNHEY and CDR2 SVGEGT. Trimming shortened V by 1 base and J by 9 bases, and 15 bases separated the two germline ends. This CDR3 has 14 residues. In DNA form, the CDR3 reads TGTGCCAGCAGTTACTTACCTCAATTGGTGCCCCAGTACTTC. Its translation is CASSYLPQLVPQYF.

As to this clonotype: This may come from a read error, since a much larger clone is one base off. This chain joins TRBV20-1 and TRBJ1-5, with a weak D call TRBD1 (7 bases). Gene TRBJ2-3 matches the end of the DNA better, so the J call may be wrong. From germline, CDR1 is DFQATT and CDR2 SNEGSKA (reference sequence). The CDR3 is 18 amino acids. DNA for the CDR3: TGCAGTGCTAGAGATTTTCAGGGGGGCGTATATAGCAATCAGCCCCAGTATTTT. Translation gives CSARDFQGGVYSNQPQYF.

This clonotype has ten or more counts. The chain recombines TRBV28 with TRBJ2-4; D remains unclear. This CDR3 comprises 15 residues. Germline CDR1 reads MDHEN; CDR2 reads SYDVKM. V lost 4 bases to trimming and J lost 0 bases, with 10 bases between them. The CDR3 is CASSSNTVAKNIQYF. As DNA, the CDR3 is TGTGCCAGCAGTTCCAACACAGTAGCCAAAAACATTCAGTACTTC. The full variable domain, with the rest looked up from reference TRBV28 and TRBJ2-4, is DVKVTQSSRYLVKRTGEKVFLECVQDMDHENMFWYRQDPGLGLRLIYFSYDVKMKEKGDIPEGYSVSREKKERFSLILESASTNQTSMYLCASSSNTVAKNIQYFGAGTRLSVL.

This clonotype was observed a handful of times. A much more abundant neighbour one base away suggests this may be a read error. The chain is built from TRBV18 and TRBJ1-2; D is undetermined. From germline, CDR1 is KGHSH and CDR2 LQKENI. CDR3 length: 13 amino acids. The CDR3: CASSPDKSYSYTF. In DNA, the CDR3 is TGTGCCAGCTCACCCGACAAAAGCTATAGCTACACCTTC.

This clonotype was seen many times. The chain couples TRBV7-9 to TRBJ1-1, with 10 bases matching TRBD1. The CDR3 has 13 amino acids. Trimming removed 4 bases from V and 8 bases from J; junction bases left unmatched: 4. In germline, CDR1 is SEHNR, CDR2 FQNEAQ (reference sequence). CDR3 region: CASSSGQGREAFF. CDR3 nucleotide sequence: TGTGCCAGCAGCTCGGGACAGGGGAGGGAAGCTTTCTTT.

This clonotype has a count of ten or more. The chain joins TRBV7-9 to TRBJ2-7, with D perhaps TRBD1 or TRBD2 (5 bases each). Deletions cut 6 bases from V and 5 bases from J, with 14 bases between. Germline V gives CDR1 SEHNR, CDR2 FQNEAQ (reference sequence). This CDR3 has 13 amino acids. The CDR3 bases are TGTGCCAGCAGAGTCATCGAGGGGAACGAGCAGTACTTC. Its protein product is CASRVIEGNEQYF.

The rearrangement uses TRBV5-6 and TRBJ1-1, with 9 positions matching TRBD1. Trimming took 1 base from V and 2 from J; bases not matched to a gene: 9. The CDR3 runs 17 residues. Germline V CDR1 and CDR2: SGHDT, YYEEEE. CDR3 sequence reads: CASSLTGGTGGNTEAFF. The CDR3 DNA sequence: TGTGCCAGCAGCTTGACAGGGGGCACAGGGGGCAACACTGAAGCTTTCTTT. Filled out from reference TRBV5-6 and TRBJ1-1, the complete variable domain reads DAGVTQSPTHLIKTRGQQVTLRCSPKSGHDTVSWYQQALGQGPQFIFQYYEEEERQRGNFPDRFSGHQFPNYSSELNVNALLLGDSALYLCASSLTGGTGGNTEAFFGQGTRLTVV.

This clonotype was picked up many times. CDR3 sequence (DNA): TGTGCCAGCAGTCCTGGGACAGCCCTCCTGGGAGAGCAGTACTTC. It yields the protein CASSPGTALLGEQYF. The rearrangement uses TRBV12-3 or TRBV12-4 and TRBJ2-7, with 7 bases fitting TRBD1. With 5 bases clipped from V and 7 bases from J, the junction kept 14 bases outside the gene matches. This CDR3 region has 15 residues.

This clonotype was picked up many times. V usage is TRBV6-2 or TRBV6-3 and J usage is TRBJ1-1, with a possible D match to TRBD1 (5 bases). V was cut by 8 bases and J by 0 bases, with 16 bases left in between. The CDR3 has 15 amino acids. CDR1 is MNHEY and CDR2 is SVGEGT in the germline V gene. Here the CDR3 DNA reads TGTGCCAGCTCCAGTGGACATTTGGTGAACACTGAAGCTTTCTTT. Amino acids: CASSSGHLVNTEAFF.

This chain connects TRBV5-5 to TRBJ2-3, with D perhaps matching TRBD2 (5 bases). The CDR3 has 15 amino acids. The germline V and J ends were trimmed by 0 bases and 5 bases, with 13 bases remaining between them. CDR1 SGHKS and CDR2 YYEKEE come from the germline V gene (reference sequence). The CDR3 region has the DNA TGTGCCAGCAGCTTGGCCGCGAGGGTGGGAGATACGCAGTATTTT. It specifies CASSLAARVGDTQYF.

This clonotype was detected only a few times. The chain uses TRBV20-1 and TRBJ2-5; TRBD1 agrees at 8 bases. Germline trimming cut 4 bases from V and 5 bases from J; bases unmatched to any gene: 6. Germline V gene data show CDR1 as DFQATT and CDR2 as SNEGSKA (reference sequence). The CDR3 totals 13 residues. The CDR3 reads CSATGTGGETQYF. The CDR3 coding sequence is TGCAGTGCTACTGGGACAGGTGGGGAGACCCAGTACTTC.

This clonotype was recorded many times. V gene TRBV28 combines with J gene TRBJ2-3; maybe TRBD2 (6 bases). From germline, CDR1 is MDHEN and CDR2 SYDVKM. The CDR3 has 18 amino acids. V was trimmed by 7 bases and J by 10 bases, leaving 33 bases between them. The CDR3 coding sequence is TGTGCCAGCAACGACCGGGGCCAAGGTCACCCCCACACGGGAGCGCAGTATTTT. It codes for CASNDRGQGHPHTGAQYF.

The chain recombines TRBV9 with TRBJ1-1; D unclear. Trimming left V 0 bases short and J 3 bases short, with 12 bases between. Germline CDR1 and CDR2: SGDLS and YYNGEE. CDR3 size: 15 residues. The CDR3 here is CASSVALNGHTEAFF. The CDR3 nucleotides read TGTGCCAGCAGCGTAGCTTTGAATGGTCACACTGAAGCTTTCTTT.

As to this clonotype: A read error is possible here, since a much larger clone lies one base away. V is TRBV3-1 and J is TRBJ1-2, with D possibly matching TRBD1 (5 bases). The CDR3 spans 15 residues. V lost 1 base and J 4 bases, leaving 13 bases between the germline ends. Germline V gene sequence: CDR1 LGHDT, CDR2 YNNKEL (reference sequence). CDR3 coding DNA: TGTGCCAGCAGCCAAGCGATGCAGGGAGGCTATGGCTACACCTTC. The encoded protein is CASSQAMQGGYGYTF.

The chain carries TRBV29-1 and TRBJ2-3, with a possible D match to TRBD1 (6 bases). The CDR3 is 14 amino acids. CDR1 is SQVTM and CDR2 is ANQGSEA in the germline V gene. V lost 6 bases, J lost 0 bases, and 13 bases lay in between. CDR3: CSVGQQTSTDTQYF. CDR3 bases: TGCAGCGTCGGACAGCAAACTAGCACAGATACGCAGTATTTT.

Comments on this clonotype: A much larger clonotype is one base distant, so this may be a read error. This chain links TRBV5-1 with TRBJ2-5; 7 nucleotides match TRBD1. The germline V gene encodes CDR1 SGHRS and CDR2 YFSETQ. The CDR3 is 15 residues long. Written as DNA, the CDR3 is TGCGCCAGCAGCCCCGGGACAGTAGCCCAAGGGACCCAGTACTTC. This sequence encodes CASSPGTVAQGTQYF.

This clonotype was counted ten times or more. The J gene is TRBJ2-3, the V gene TRBV18; D not certain. The germline gives CDR1 KGHSH, CDR2 LQKENI. Trimming left V 4 bases short and J 2 bases short, with 19 bases between. The length of the CDR3 is 17 residues. For the CDR3, the DNA is TGTGCCAGCTCACTCCAACAGCATAGAAGATCCACAGATACGCAGTATTTT. It encodes CASSLQQHRRSTDTQYF.

This clonotype appeared a few times. One base away lies a much larger clone, so this may be a sequencing read error. This chain links TRBV6-2 or TRBV6-3 with TRBJ1-2, with a possible D match to TRBD1 (6 bases). The CDR3 contains 16 residues. Germline V gene lookup returns CDR1 MNHEY and CDR2 SVGEGT. CDR3 protein: CASGYAIGQTNYGYTF. CDR3 bases: TGTGCCAGCGGTTACGCGATTGGACAGACCAACTATGGCTACACCTTC.

The chain is built from TRBV7-2 and TRBJ2-1; D remains unclear. The CDR3 spans 13 residues. Germline V gene data show CDR1 as SGHTA and CDR2 as FQGNSA. V was cut by 6 bases and J by 10 bases, with 16 bases left in between. CDR3: CASRKGIGREQFF. CDR3 nucleotide sequence: TGTGCCAGCAGGAAGGGTATCGGGCGGGAGCAGTTCTTC.